A single sample is the source of the 19 T cell receptor beta chains below, sequenced in a study of vaccination and CD4 T cells after COVID-19. Their recognized antigens are unknown. Sequenced with the Oncomine TCR Beta short-read assay was DNA taken from cultured CD4+ T cells. TCRdb called the PCR reads again in MiXCR, with one record for every CDR3 protein. Altogether roughly 22,000 distinct CDR3 sequences are present, around a third being singletons, with the ten largest covering over 10%. The treatment: roughly 11-day PBMC culture with coronavirus spike peptide pools or control peptides (ViraFEST assay). Material for sequencing was cultured CD4+ T cells from blood. Receptors were obtained from a human donor with COVID-19.

This chain connects TRBV5-5 to TRBJ1-6; 7 bases are shared with TRBD1. Germline CDR1 and CDR2: SGHKS and YYEKEE (reference sequence). The CDR3 has 16 amino acids. The V and J ends lost 0 bases and 6 bases, in that order; junction bases with no gene match: 6. The CDR3 coding sequence is TGTGCCAGCAGCTTGGTACCGGGACAGCTTAATTCACCCCTCCACTTT. It specifies CASSLVPGQLNSPLHF.

This clonotype was counted between two and nine times. The chain recombines TRBV2 with TRBJ2-5, with D perhaps being TRBD1 or TRBD2 (5 bases each). Per germline, CDR1 SNHLY and CDR2 FYNNEI. With 7 bases removed from V and 5 bases from J, the gap between germline ends came to 14 bases. The CDR3 is made up of 13 amino acids. CDR3 in amino acids: CASNKGPSETQYF. CDR3 DNA sequence: TGTGCCAGCAACAAGGGACCGTCGGAGACCCAGTACTTC.

The V gene is TRBV7-6, the J gene TRBJ2-7, with 15 bases that match TRBD2. Germline V lookup: CDR1 SGHVS, CDR2 FNYEAQ. V dropped 1 base and J dropped 4; count of bases not matched to a gene: 2. This CDR3 contains 16 residues. The CDR3 protein is CASSLGTSGGAYEQYF. For the CDR3, the DNA is TGTGCCAGCAGCTTAGGGACTAGCGGGGGGGCTTACGAGCAGTACTTC.

The chain's CDR3 is CASSLALAKQGQPSYNSPLHF. The CDR3 DNA follows: TGCGCCAGCAGCTTGGCCTTGGCTAAGCAGGGACAGCCGAGCTATAATTCACCCCTCCACTTT. The V call is TRBV5-1, the J call TRBJ1-6; 7 positions match TRBD1. The CDR3 sequence is 21 residues long. Germline CDR1 reads SGHRS; CDR2 reads YFSETQ. V lost 0 bases, J lost 3 bases, and 18 bases stayed unmatched. Full variable domain (missing parts from reference TRBV5-1 and TRBJ1-6): KAGVTQTPRYLIKTRGQQVTLSCSPISGHRSVSWYQQTPGQGLQFLFEYFSETQRNKGNFPGRFSGRQFSNSRSEMNVSTLELGDSALYLCASSLALAKQGQPSYNSPLHFGNGTRLTVT.

By share, this clonotype counts as medium-sized (0.01 to 0.1%). The CDR3 DNA reads as TGTGCCTGGAGTGTAGGTGGGGCCTACATGAACACTGAAGCTTTCTTT. Its protein product is CAWSVGGAYMNTEAFF. The chain joins TRBV30 to TRBJ1-1, with a weak D call TRBD1 (5 bases). V was trimmed by 0 bases and J by 0 bases, leaving 14 bases between them. Germline-derived CDR1 and CDR2 are GTSNPN and SVGIG (reference sequence). This CDR3 has 16 amino acids.

The CDR3 DNA reads as TGTGCCAGCAGCTCCCTCTTCGAAGGATCGAACAAATCCTTAAGAAACACCATATATTTT. Its protein is CASSSLFEGSNKSLRNTIYF. This chain links TRBV7-9 with TRBJ1-3, with no clear D. This CDR3 region has 20 residues. V was pared by 4 bases and J by 5 bases, with 30 bases between. CDR1 is SEHNR and CDR2 is FQNEAQ in the germline V gene (reference sequence).

This rearrangement joins TRBV6-1 to TRBJ1-5; possible D gene TRBD1, 6 bases. Trimming took off 6 bases at V and 5 bases at J, with 17 bases between the two ends. Germline loops: CDR1 MNHNS, CDR2 SASEGT. The CDR3 contains 15 residues. The CDR3 here is CASRPTGFWDQPQHF. For the CDR3, the DNA is TGTGCCAGCAGACCCACAGGGTTCTGGGATCAGCCCCAGCATTTT.

The V call is TRBV7-9, the J call TRBJ1-2; D not certain. CDR1 and CDR2 from the germline V gene are SEHNR and FQNEAQ (reference sequence). The CDR3 has 13 amino acids. Trimming took off 2 bases at V and 2 bases at J, with 6 bases between the two ends. The CDR3 here is CASSLLENYGYTF. Here the CDR3 DNA reads TGTGCCAGCAGCTTACTCGAAAACTATGGCTACACCTTC.

The gene calls are TRBV4-2 and TRBJ2-5, with 7 nucleotides matching TRBD1. With V trimmed by 0 bases and J by 5 bases, 3 bases remained unmatched. CDR1 is LGHNA and CDR2 is YNFKEQ in the germline V gene. CDR3 length equals 14 residues. The CDR3 DNA reads TGTGCCAGCAGCCAAGAGACAGGGAAGGAGACCCAGTACTTC. Protein sequence: CASSQETGKETQYF.

The chain recombines TRBV12-3 or TRBV12-4 with TRBJ1-1; no clear D. This CDR3 is 13 amino acids long. V gave up 3 bases and J gave up 8 bases, with 13 bases separating them. This CDR3 reads CASSLIRTGEAFF. CDR3 in DNA: TGTGCCAGCAGTTTGATAAGGACTGGAGAAGCTTTCTTT.

The chain is built from TRBV6-1 and TRBJ1-5; 9 positions agree with TRBD1. Germline V gene sequence: CDR1 MNHNS, CDR2 SASEGT. The J segment lost 1 base and the V segment lost 5 bases, leaving 3 bases of the junction unmatched. This CDR3 is 15 amino acids long. CDR3 sequence: CASSRDRESNQPQHF. In DNA, the CDR3 is TGTGCCAGCAGTAGGGACAGGGAAAGCAATCAGCCCCAGCATTTT.

By share, this clonotype counts as medium-sized. V usage is TRBV20-1 and J usage is TRBJ2-2; 8 bases map to TRBD2. Germline CDR1 reads DFQATT; CDR2 reads SNEGSKA (reference sequence). The CDR3 is made up of 13 amino acids. V gave up 4 bases and J gave up 6 bases; unmatched junction bases: 4. The chain's CDR3 is CSAKPGGAGELFF. The CDR3 DNA follows: TGCAGTGCTAAACCGGGAGGGGCCGGGGAGCTGTTTTTT.

The V gene is TRBV19, the J gene TRBJ2-5, with TRBD1 as a possible D gene (6 bases). The V end lost 2 bases, the J end lost 5 bases, and 15 bases lay between the germline ends. This CDR3 has 15 amino acids. CDR1 is LNHDA, CDR2 SQIVND, per germline (reference sequence). CDR3 nucleotides: TGTGCCAGTAGTATATTACAGGGTTCCAGGGAGACCCAGTACTTC. Its protein is CASSILQGSRETQYF.

The rearrangement uses TRBV5-4 and TRBJ2-5; 11 nucleotides agree with TRBD1. J was trimmed by 4 bases and V by 1 base; bases with no gene match: 3. The CDR3 length is 15 residues. The germline gives CDR1 SGHNT, CDR2 YYREEE (reference sequence). The CDR3 protein is CASSLWDRGLETQYF. CDR3 nucleotide sequence: TGTGCCAGCAGCTTGTGGGACAGGGGGTTAGAGACCCAGTACTTC.

This clonotype showed up just a few times. V is TRBV19 and J is TRBJ2-3, with D perhaps assigned TRBD1 or TRBD2 (7 bases each). V was pared by 6 bases and J by 3 bases, with 13 bases between. Germline loops: CDR1 LNHDA, CDR2 SQIVND (reference sequence). This CDR3 comprises 14 residues. The CDR3 region is CASRTGRGTDTQYF. In DNA, the CDR3 is TGTGCCAGTAGGACAGGGCGGGGGACAGATACGCAGTATTTT.

This clonotype was detected a few times. The rearrangement joins TRBV6-1 to TRBJ2-7; possible D gene TRBD1, 5 bases. Germline-derived CDR1 and CDR2 are MNHNS and SASEGT. CDR3 length: 15 amino acids. Trimming removed 7 bases from V and 0 bases from J, with 16 bases in between. The DNA of the CDR3 is TGTGCCAGCACCAAGGGGCTCCCCAGCTCCTACGAGCAGTACTTC. It codes for CASTKGLPSSYEQYF.

This clonotype was seen a few times. This chain links TRBV9 with TRBJ1-5, with D tentatively TRBD1 (6 bases). Germline CDR1 reads SGDLS; CDR2 reads YYNGEE. The CDR3 is 14 residues long. V was trimmed by 0 bases and J by 6 bases, leaving 10 bases between them. The CDR3 DNA is TGTGCCAGCAGCGTAGGTGGGGGGGCTCAGCCCCAGCATTTT. It encodes CASSVGGGAQPQHF.

In its sample, this clonotype was seen a few times. The chain carries TRBV2 and TRBJ1-4, with 8 bases identical to TRBD1. V shed 6 bases, J shed 8 bases, and the junction held 5 bases outside the gene matches. CDR1 and CDR2 from the germline V gene are SNHLY and FYNNEI. This CDR3 contains 13 residues. The CDR3 DNA is TGTGCCAGCAGGGGGACAGGTAGAGAAAAACTGTTTTTT. Translating it yields CASRGTGREKLFF.

The rearrangement joins TRBV6-1 to TRBJ2-7, with TRBD2 matching 8 bases. This CDR3 has 14 residues. Germline V lookup: CDR1 MNHNS, CDR2 SASEGT. J gave up 1 base and V 5 bases, and 4 bases lay outside the gene matches. The CDR3 reads CASSQRGTSYEQYF. The CDR3 DNA sequence: TGTGCCAGCAGTCAGCGGGGGACTTCCTACGAGCAGTACTTC.